This passage covers 30 T cell receptor beta chains from one sample sequenced in a study of Graves' ophthalmopathy and Graves' hyperthyroidism. Amplification of TCR beta CDR3 regions used RNA transcripts. Second-round multiplex PCR came after first-round RT-PCR with HTBI primers. MiXCR, run by TCRdb on the multiplex PCR reads, gives a single entry per CDR3 protein. The sample consists of around 670,000 distinct CDR3 sequences, 40% of them appearing once. The sequenced sample consisted of peripheral blood. The origin of the receptors is an adult man with Graves' ophthalmopathy.

This chain joins TRBV29-1 and TRBJ2-1, with 9 bases identical to TRBD2. V was clipped by 5 bases and J by 4 bases; unmatched bases: 3. This CDR3 spans 13 amino acids. Germline V gene sequence: CDR1 SQVTM, CDR2 ANQGSEA. The CDR3: CSVWTSEYNEQFF. The CDR3 DNA reads TGCAGCGTTTGGACTAGCGAGTACAATGAGCAGTTCTTC.

Worth noting for this clonotype: One end of the junction fails to match germline, which may point to a read error. The V and J genes are TRBV2 and TRBJ2-7; 11 bases match TRBD2. This CDR3 has 17 amino acids. Germline V gene sequence: CDR1 SNHLY, CDR2 FYNNEI. The CDR3 DNA reads TGTGCTAGCAGCCAAGTTAATCTAGCGGGGGGCTCCTACGAGCAGTACTTC. Amino acids: CASSQVNLAGGSYEQYF.

This clonotype has ten or more counts. The chain is built from TRBV7-3 and TRBJ1-1; a possible D gene is TRBD1 (5 bases). The CDR3 totals 14 residues. The V gene lost 5 bases and the J gene lost 2 bases, with 12 bases spanning the gap. Germline V gives CDR1 SGHTA, CDR2 FQGTGA. CDR3 sequence: CASSATGTNTEAFF. The CDR3 DNA reads TGTGCCAGCAGCGCCACCGGGACCAACACTGAAGCTTTCTTT.

This chain connects TRBV15 to TRBJ1-3; the D is unclear. Germline assignment: CDR1 LNHNV and CDR2 YYDKDF (reference sequence). The CDR3 covers 16 residues. V lost 4 bases and J lost 0, with 13 bases in between. The CDR3 region is CATSMALWSSGNTIYF. DNA of the CDR3: TGTGCCACCAGCATGGCACTGTGGAGCTCTGGAAACACCATATATTTT. Complete variable domain (other parts from reference TRBV15 and TRBJ1-3): DAMVIQNPRYQVTQFGKPVTLSCSQTLNHNVMYWYQQKSSQAPKLLFHYYDKDFNNEADTPDNFQSRRPNTSFCFLDIRSPGLGDTAMYLCATSMALWSSGNTIYFGEGSWLTVV.

V gene TRBV14 combines with J gene TRBJ2-6, with unresolved D. This CDR3 is 16 amino acids long. V lost 4 bases to trimming and J lost 0 bases, with 10 bases between them. CDR1 and CDR2 (germline): SGHDN, FVKESK. CDR3 sequence reads: CASSRRVISGANVLTF. CDR3 in DNA: TGTGCCAGCAGCCGTCGGGTGATCTCTGGGGCCAACGTCCTGACTTTC.

This clonotype was counted ten times or more. The chain couples TRBV15 to TRBJ1-6; 7 bases are a match to TRBD1. Trimming removed 5 bases from V and 6 bases from J; junction bases left unmatched: 7. The CDR3 loop spans 15 amino acids. In germline, CDR1 is LNHNV, CDR2 YYDKDF (reference sequence). CDR3 residues: CATSADRASNSPLHF. The CDR3 DNA is TGTGCCACCAGCGCCGACAGGGCAAGTAATTCACCCCTCCACTTT.

The chain couples TRBV10-3 to TRBJ1-2; D ambiguous. CDR1 is ENHRY and CDR2 is SYGVKD in the germline V gene. The CDR3 is 11 residues long. The V end was cut by 10 bases, the J end by 2 bases, with 8 bases between. Here the CDR3 DNA reads TGTGCCAGCGTCGGGAACTATGGCTACACCTTC. Translated: CASVGNYGYTF.

The genes are TRBV7-6 and TRBJ2-5; D uncertain. Germline V gives CDR1 SGHVS, CDR2 FNYEAQ. Deletions cut 6 bases from V and 1 base from J, with 6 bases between. This CDR3 has 12 amino acids. The CDR3 region has the DNA TGTGCCAGCAGACCTTTCCAAGAGACCCAGTACTTC. This encodes CASRPFQETQYF.

This clonotype was found many times. This chain joins TRBV2 and TRBJ2-7; D remains unclear. Germline V gives CDR1 SNHLY, CDR2 FYNNEI. This CDR3 is 13 amino acids long. Trimming took off 3 bases at V and 2 bases at J, with 8 bases between the two ends. CDR3 coding DNA: TGTGCCAGCAGTGAGGGCCGGACCTACGAGCAGTACTTC. Residues: CASSEGRTYEQYF.

This chain links TRBV2 with TRBJ1-1; no firm D call. V lost 5 bases and J 1 base, leaving 5 bases between the germline ends. Germline-derived CDR1 and CDR2 are SNHLY and FYNNEI. CDR3 length equals 12 residues. Here the CDR3 DNA reads TGTGCCAGCAGTTACCCGAACACTGAAGCTTTCTTT. It codes for CASSYPNTEAFF.

As to this clonotype: This may arise from a read error, as a much more abundant clone is one base away. The V call is TRBV7-9, the J call TRBJ2-2, with TRBD1 as a possible D gene (6 bases). The CDR3 totals 13 residues. CDR1 and CDR2 (germline): SEHNR, FQNEAQ (reference sequence). CDR3 in amino acids: CASRQGPSGQLFF. CDR3 DNA: TGTGCCAGCAGGCAGGGGCCCTCCGGGCAGCTGTTTTTT.

This chain joins TRBV25-1 and TRBJ2-7; D may be TRBD2 (7 bases). Matching the DNA end better, TRBJ2-1 makes the J call doubtful. The length of the CDR3 is 15 residues. Germline V gene sequence: CDR1 MGHDK, CDR2 SYGVNS. In DNA, the CDR3 is TGTGCCAGCAGTGAATGGGCGGGGGCTCGGAATGAGCAGTTCTTC. It codes for CASSEWAGARNEQFF.

This clonotype appeared a single time. This chain connects TRBV10-3 to TRBJ1-2, with TRBD1 as a possible D gene (6 bases). The germline V gene encodes CDR1 ENHRY and CDR2 SYGVKD. With 10 bases removed from V and 9 bases from J, the gap between germline ends came to 18 bases. The CDR3 extends over 12 amino acids. CDR3 residues: CASSRQDGSYTF. The CDR3 nucleotides are TGTGCCAGCAGCCGACAGGACGGAAGCTACACCTTC.

This clonotype was counted between two and nine times. The rearrangement joins TRBV7-9 to TRBJ2-7; 7 bases align to TRBD1. The CDR3 length is 14 residues. Trimming removed 6 bases from V and 4 bases from J; junction bases left unmatched: 9. Looked up from germline, CDR1 is SEHNR and CDR2 is FQNEAQ (reference sequence). CDR3 region: CASRFAQTGYEQYF. DNA of the CDR3: TGTGCCAGCAGATTCGCCCAGACAGGGTACGAGCAGTACTTC.

This clonotype occurred a few times. The chain has TRBV7-9 and TRBJ1-3; D is unclear. The CDR3 extends over 13 amino acids. V lost 9 bases and J lost 4, with 13 bases in between. Germline V gene data show CDR1 as SEHNR and CDR2 as FQNEAQ (reference sequence). The CDR3 reads CASSDRRGNTIYF. The DNA of the CDR3 is TGTGCCAGTTCTGACCGGCGCGGAAACACCATATATTTT.

As for this clonotype: One end of the junction varies from germline; a read error may be responsible. J is TRBJ2-5 and V is TRBV10-3; the D gene is possibly TRBD2 (5 bases). Per the germline V gene, CDR1 is ENHRY and CDR2 is SYGVKD. The CDR3 runs to 15 residues. DNA of the CDR3: TGTGCCAGCAGTGCTAGCCGGGCGATGGAAGAGACCCAGTACTTC. Its translation: CASSASRAMEETQYF.

This clonotype has ten or more counts. J is TRBJ2-5 and V is TRBV24-1; D may be TRBD1 (6 bases). The CDR3 spans 14 residues. Germline CDR1 and CDR2: KGHDR and SFDVKD. V dropped 3 bases and J dropped 5 bases, with 12 bases sitting between them. The CDR3 nucleotides are TGTGCCACCAGTGATCCCCAGGGGCTGGAGACCCAGTACTTC. Amino acid sequence: CATSDPQGLETQYF.

The CDR3 sequence: CATSDRTSGTDTQYF. CDR3 DNA sequence: TGTGCCACCAGTGACCGGACTAGCGGCACAGATACGCAGTATTTT. The gene calls are TRBV24-1 and TRBJ2-3, with 9 positions matching TRBD2. V shed 4 bases, J shed 1 base, and the junction held 2 bases outside the gene matches. Germline V gives CDR1 KGHDR, CDR2 SFDVKD. This CDR3 comprises 15 residues.

This clonotype has a count of ten or more. The rearrangement uses TRBV7-2 and TRBJ1-2; TRBD1 matches 9 bases. V lost 5 bases and J lost 7; bases outside the gene matches: 8. CDR3 size: 14 residues. Per the germline V gene, CDR1 is SGHTA and CDR2 is FQGNSA. The CDR3 sequence: CASSVRQGGSGYTF. The CDR3 nucleotides are TGTGCCAGCAGCGTACGACAGGGGGGCAGTGGCTACACCTTC.

A few counts support this clonotype. The CDR3 DNA reads TGTGCCAGCAGTACTAGCGTAGTCGCCGGGGAGCTGTTTTTT. It codes for CASSTSVVAGELFF. J is TRBJ2-2 and V is TRBV11-2; TRBD2 matches at 7 bases. Germline V gene data show CDR1 as SGHAT and CDR2 as FQNNGV. V gave up 6 bases and J gave up 6 bases; unmatched junction bases: 7. The CDR3 contains 14 residues.

This clonotype appeared many times. V usage is TRBV7-9 and J usage is TRBJ1-2, with D perhaps TRBD1 (5 bases). CDR3 length: 14 residues. V was pared by 0 bases and J by 2 bases, with 7 bases between. Germline CDR1 reads SEHNR; CDR2 reads FQNEAQ (reference sequence). The CDR3 DNA reads as TGTGCCAGCAGCTTAGCACAGGAGAACTATGGCTACACCTTC. Translated: CASSLAQENYGYTF. Filled out from reference TRBV7-9 and TRBJ1-2, the complete variable domain reads DTGVSQNPRHKITKRGQNVTFRCDPISEHNRLYWYRQTLGQGPEFLTYFQNEAQLEKSRLLSDRFSAERPKGSFSTLEIQRTEQGDSAMYLCASSLAQENYGYTFGSGTRLTVV.

This clonotype has only a few counts. J is TRBJ1-1 and V is TRBV29-1; D possibly corresponds to TRBD1 (6 bases). The germline gives CDR1 SQVTM, CDR2 ANQGSEA. CDR3 length: 14 amino acids. Deletions cut 2 bases from V and 1 base from J, with 11 bases between. The CDR3 nucleotides are TGCAGCGTTGAAAGGGGGACGGCGAACACTGAAGCTTTCTTT. Translation gives CSVERGTANTEAFF. Together with reference TRBV29-1 and TRBJ1-1, the CDR3 gives the full variable domain: SAVISQKPSRDICQRGTSLTIQCQVDSQVTMMFWYRQQPGQSLTLIATANQGSEATYESGFVIDKFPISRPNLTFSTLTVSNMSPEDSSIYLCSVERGTANTEAFFGQGTRLTVV.

In this sample, this clonotype turned up many times. V is TRBV29-1 and J is TRBJ1-1; no clear D gene. The ends were cut back, 2 bases at V and 5 bases at J, with 9 bases in the middle. Germline V gene lookup returns CDR1 SQVTM and CDR2 ANQGSEA. The CDR3 spans 12 residues. The CDR3 region has the DNA TGCAGCGTTGAAACTCAGGCGACTGAAGCTTTCTTT. It is translated as CSVETQATEAFF.

The chain is built from TRBV12-3 or TRBV12-4 and TRBJ2-7, with 7 bases lining up with TRBD1. V gave up 6 bases and J gave up 3 bases; unmatched junction bases: 5. The CDR3 totals 13 residues. The CDR3 DNA reads as TGTGCCAGCAGCCGTACAGGGGACTACGAGCAGTACTTC. Translation gives CASSRTGDYEQYF.

This clonotype was seen many times. V gene TRBV10-3 combines with J gene TRBJ2-7, with D perhaps given as TRBD1 or TRBD2 (5 bases each). Germline V lookup: CDR1 ENHRY, CDR2 SYGVKD. This CDR3 comprises 11 residues. Trimming pared 10 bases from V and 5 bases from J, leaving 12 bases between. In DNA, the CDR3 is TGTGCCACCGGGGCGATCAACGAGCAGTACTTC. Its protein is CATGAINEQYF.

The chain recombines TRBV10-3 with TRBJ1-1; 8 positions match TRBD1. The CDR3 runs to 13 residues. V dropped 6 bases and J dropped 3; count of bases not matched to a gene: 3. Germline V gives CDR1 ENHRY, CDR2 SYGVKD. The CDR3 DNA sequence: TGTGCCATCAGGGAGGACAGGGACACTGAAGCTTTCTTT. Its translation: CAIREDRDTEAFF.

The V and J genes are TRBV9 and TRBJ1-1; 8 bases are shared with TRBD1. Trimming removed 4 bases from V and 4 bases from J; junction bases left unmatched: 9. The CDR3 runs 15 residues. The V gene's germline CDR1 is SGDLS and CDR2 YYNGEE. CDR3 DNA: TGTGCCAGCAGCTCAATGCCGGACAGGGCCACTGAAGCTTTCTTT. Translating it yields CASSSMPDRATEAFF. The whole variable domain, filled in from reference TRBV9 and TRBJ1-1, reads DSGVTQTPKHLITATGQRVTLRCSPRSGDLSVYWYQQSLDQGLQFLIQYYNGEERAKGNILERFSAQQFPDLHSELNLSSLELGDSALYFCASSSMPDRATEAFFGQGTRLTVV.

This clonotype was counted many times. The rearrangement joins TRBV14 to TRBJ2-2, with no clear D. Per germline, CDR1 SGHDN and CDR2 FVKESK. The ends were cut back, 2 bases at V and 5 bases at J, with 12 bases in the middle. The CDR3 spans 15 residues. The CDR3 sequence: CASSQFIGRTGELFF. As DNA, the CDR3 is TGTGCCAGCAGCCAATTTATAGGCCGAACCGGGGAGCTGTTTTTT.

This chain links TRBV7-2 with TRBJ2-6, with TRBD2 as a possible D gene (5 bases). V was shortened by 1 base and J by 13 bases, with 11 bases between the two germline ends. The CDR3 has 13 residues. Germline V gene data show CDR1 as SGHTA and CDR2 as FQGNSA. The CDR3 loop is CASSLGTSAVLTF. The CDR3 DNA sequence: TGTGCCAGCAGCTTAGGGACTTCGGCTGTCCTGACTTTC.

The gene calls are TRBV9 and TRBJ2-5; D perhaps matches TRBD1 (5 bases). Germline V CDR1 and CDR2: SGDLS, YYNGEE. V lost 0 bases and J 10 bases, leaving 16 bases between the germline ends. The CDR3 has 14 residues. The CDR3 reads CASSVGHRSKVQYF. Written as DNA, the CDR3 is TGTGCCAGCAGCGTAGGTCACAGGTCGAAGGTCCAGTACTTC.